This section outlines one TCR beta chain sequence together with its context. Its target is not known. This CDR3 contains 14 residues. V was cut by 6 bases and J by 0 bases, with 9 bases left in between. Germline CDR1 and CDR2: MNHEY and SMNVEV (reference sequence). A second roughly 6 to 11 cycle PCR used barcoded and J-beta primers. Each cDNA molecule received a tag from a template-switch adaptor that had 12 random nucleotides. TCRdb recomputed calls from the 5' RACE reads with MiXCR, one row per CDR3 protein. The sample lists about 600,000 distinct CDR3 sequences, around half occurring once. This entry is derived from a study of blood T cells in healthy people across ages. Study outcomes and limitations: Total diversity from one million sequenced T cells was likely underestimated.

The receptor was isolated from a man aged 80 or over in good health. The sample was blood. The J gene is TRBJ2-4, the V gene TRBV27; no firm D call. The CDR3: CASSLFIAKNIQYF. The DNA for the CDR3 is TGTGCCAGCAGCTTGTTTATAGCCAAAAACATTCAGTACTTC.